The 8 T cell receptor beta chains presented below share a single source sample, sequenced in a study of cytomegalovirus exposure and HLA in healthy donors. The PCR had 60 Vbeta and 13 Jbeta primers. Only in-frame clones appear in the TCRdb table, and some are missing; sequencing was by immunoSEQ multiplex PCR. The sample includes some 130,000 clones. Sequencing was performed on PBMCs. These receptors were taken from a woman in her forties in good health and CMV-seronegative.

The chain combines TRBV29-1 with TRBJ2-5; TRBD2 is a possible D gene (5 bases). The CDR3 contains 13 residues. With 3 bases removed from V and 2 bases from J, the gap between germline ends came to 10 bases. Germline V gene sequence: CDR1 SQVTM, CDR2 ANQGSEA. CDR3 coding DNA: TGCAGCGTTGATCTCGGGAATCAAGAGACCCAGTACTTC. It codes for CSVDLGNQETQYF.

V gene TRBV4-2 combines with J gene TRBJ1-4, with D uncertain. There are 18 residues in the CDR3. Germline lookup yields CDR1 LGHNA and CDR2 YNFKEQ. V was clipped by 4 bases and J by 5 bases, with 23 bases between them. The CDR3 DNA reads as TGTGCCAGCAGCCCCCAAGGTTTGGTCCCGACGGGAAATGAAAAACTGTTTTTT. As protein: CASSPQGLVPTGNEKLFF.

The chain has TRBV19 and TRBJ2-1; TRBD2 might be the D (7 bases). CDR3 length: 17 residues. Germline CDR1 is LNHDA and CDR2 is SQIVND (reference sequence). The V end was cut by 3 bases, the J end by 5 bases, with 20 bases between. This CDR3 reads CASSILWGGQPHNEQFF. The CDR3 nucleotides read TGTGCCAGTAGTATTTTGTGGGGGGGGCAGCCCCACAATGAGCAGTTCTTC.

V gene TRBV7-2 combines with J gene TRBJ1-2; D is perhaps TRBD1 (5 bases). The CDR3 is made up of 13 amino acids. CDR1 SGHTA and CDR2 FQGNSA come from the germline V gene. The ends were cut back, 3 bases at V and 3 bases at J, with 8 bases in the middle. The CDR3 loop is CASSLGPHYGYTF. The CDR3 bases are TGTGCCAGCAGCTTGGGGCCTCACTATGGCTACACCTTC.

CDR3 amino acids: CASSLVGAGPTNEKLFF. The DNA for the CDR3 is TGTGCCAGCAGCTTGGTGGGTGCAGGGCCAACTAATGAAAAACTGTTTTTT. The chain uses TRBV5-4 and TRBJ1-4; D is possibly TRBD1 (5 bases). From germline, CDR1 is SGHNT and CDR2 YYREEE (reference sequence). Trimming took 0 bases from V and 0 from J, leaving 12 bases between them. This CDR3 comprises 17 residues.

This chain connects TRBV5-4 to TRBJ1-2, with D perhaps matching TRBD1 (5 bases). CDR1 is SGHNT, CDR2 YYREEE, per germline (reference sequence). The CDR3 runs to 13 residues. Trimming removed 0 bases at V and 8 bases at J, with 11 bases between. In nucleotides, the CDR3 is TGTGCCAGCAGCTTGGAAGGGGCAAGGGGCTACACCTTC. This sequence encodes CASSLEGARGYTF.

By frequency, this clone is medium-sized. This chain uses TRBV10-3 with TRBJ1-1; D call uncertain. V was shortened by 6 bases and J by 1 base, with 6 bases between the two germline ends. This CDR3 is built from 12 residues. The germline gives CDR1 ENHRY, CDR2 SYGVKD. The CDR3 DNA reads as TGTGCCATCAGAACAGCGAACACTGAAGCTTTCTTT. Translated: CAIRTANTEAFF.

The rearrangement joins TRBV28 to TRBJ1-6, with 8 bases lining up with TRBD1. With V trimmed by 5 bases and J by 6 bases, 3 bases remained unmatched. The CDR3 contains 14 residues. Germline CDR1 reads MDHEN; CDR2 reads SYDVKM. As DNA, the CDR3 is TGTGCCAGCAGTCTCACAGGGGGTAATTCACCCCTCCACTTT. Residues: CASSLTGGNSPLHF. The variable domain in full, with the rest retrieved from reference TRBV28 and TRBJ1-6, is DVKVTQSSRYLVKRTGEKVFLECVQDMDHENMFWYRQDPGLGLRLIYFSYDVKMKEKGDIPEGYSVSREKKERFSLILESASTNQTSMYLCASSLTGGNSPLHFGNGTRLTVT.